Shown below are 20 T cell receptor beta chains from a single sample sequenced in a study of T cells in Graves' hyperthyroidism and ophthalmopathy. Amplification yielded TCR beta CDR3 regions, with RNA transcripts as the source. An initial round of RT-PCR targeting the TCR CDR3 relied on the HTBI primer set. TCRdb recomputed calls from the multiplex PCR reads with MiXCR, one row per CDR3 protein. The sample shows roughly 400,000 distinct CDR3 sequences, approximately 25% of them seen only once. Sequenced input: blood. Source of these receptors: a man aged 50 or older with Graves' hyperthyroidism.

The chain is built from TRBV28 and TRBJ2-2; possibly TRBD1 for D (6 bases). Trimming left V 5 bases short and J 6 bases short, with 13 bases between. The CDR3 is made up of 14 amino acids. The V gene's germline CDR1 is MDHEN and CDR2 SYDVKM. CDR3 amino acids: CASSQDRRSGELFF. The CDR3 DNA is TGTGCCAGCAGTCAGGACAGAAGGTCCGGGGAGCTGTTTTTT.

This clonotype was seen a handful of times. In DNA, the CDR3 is TGTGCCAGCAGGGGACAGATGAACACCGGGGAGCTGTTTTTT. This translates into CASRGQMNTGELFF. This sequence joins TRBV6-1 and TRBJ2-2; 7 bases are shared with TRBD1. The CDR3 contains 14 residues. Germline-derived CDR1 and CDR2 are MNHNS and SASEGT. After removal of 6 bases from V and 1 base from J, the junction contained 2 bases not matched to a gene.

The CDR3 sequence is CSASTGVAKNIQYF. The CDR3 DNA follows: TGCAGTGCTAGTACTGGGGTAGCCAAAAACATTCAGTACTTC. The V gene is TRBV20-1, the J gene TRBJ2-4; D uncertain. V was pared by 3 bases and J by 0 bases, with 9 bases between. Per germline, CDR1 DFQATT and CDR2 SNEGSKA (reference sequence). CDR3 size: 14 residues.

The gene calls are TRBV27 and TRBJ2-3, with 13 positions matching TRBD2. This CDR3 comprises 15 residues. J gave up 7 bases and V 4 bases, and 5 bases lay outside the gene matches. Germline-derived CDR1 and CDR2 are MNHEY and SMNVEV (reference sequence). The CDR3 region is CASSSRLAGGNTQYF. The CDR3, as DNA: TGTGCCAGCAGTTCCAGACTAGCGGGGGGCAATACGCAGTATTTT.

The chain is built from TRBV30 and TRBJ2-3; 11 bases fit TRBD2. Losses at the gene ends were 3 bases for V and 5 bases for J; bases not matched to a gene: 4. This CDR3 has 14 residues. Looked up from germline, CDR1 is GTSNPN and CDR2 is SVGIG (reference sequence). The CDR3 bases are TGTGCCTGGAGGGTAGCGGGAGGGATAGATACGCAGTATTTT. Protein sequence: CAWRVAGGIDTQYF.

The chain carries TRBV6-1 and TRBJ1-2; no reliable D call. Germline lookup yields CDR1 MNHNS and CDR2 SASEGT. The CDR3 loop spans 12 amino acids. The germline V and J ends were trimmed by 6 bases and 6 bases, with 11 bases remaining between them. This CDR3 is CASSSWDNGYTF. The CDR3 DNA follows: TGTGCCAGCAGCTCCTGGGATAATGGCTACACCTTC.

The chain has TRBV11-2 and TRBJ2-3, with a tentative D call TRBD1 (6 bases). V shed 5 bases and J shed 6 bases, with 18 bases lying between them. Per the germline V gene, CDR1 is SGHAT and CDR2 is FQNNGV. This CDR3 comprises 15 residues. The CDR3 sequence is CASSNPGARGDTQYF. CDR3 coding DNA: TGTGCCAGCAGCAATCCCGGGGCTAGGGGGGATACGCAGTATTTT. Looking up the rest from reference TRBV11-2 and TRBJ2-3 gives the full variable domain: EAGVAQSPRYKIIEKRQSVAFWCNPISGHATLYWYQQILGQGPKLLIQFQNNGVVDDSQLPKDRFSAERLKGVDSTLKIQPAKLEDSAVYLCASSNPGARGDTQYFGPGTRLTVL.

This clonotype was recorded many times. The chain employs TRBV7-3 and TRBJ2-1; D remains ambiguous. Trimming cost V 2 bases and J 5 bases, with 7 bases left between them. Germline V gene lookup returns CDR1 SGHTA and CDR2 FQGTGA. This CDR3 spans 13 amino acids. The chain's CDR3 is CASSLFADNEQFF. In DNA, the CDR3 is TGTGCCAGCAGCTTATTCGCCGACAATGAGCAGTTCTTC.

This clonotype was observed a handful of times. The rearrangement joins TRBV12-3 or TRBV12-4 to TRBJ2-3; TRBD2 might be the D (5 bases). The CDR3 extends over 15 amino acids. Trimming left V 6 bases short and J 3 bases short, with 16 bases between. The CDR3 region is CASSPRAGQTDTQYF. The CDR3 region has the DNA TGTGCCAGCAGCCCCCGGGCGGGCCAGACAGATACGCAGTATTTT.

The V call is TRBV14, the J call TRBJ1-1; D ambiguous. V shed 0 bases and J shed 1 base, with 15 bases lying between them. Germline values: CDR1 SGHDN, CDR2 FVKESK. The CDR3 has 17 residues. CDR3 region: CASSQDRALSRNTEAFF. CDR3 in DNA: TGTGCCAGCAGCCAAGATAGGGCTCTCTCCAGGAACACTGAAGCTTTCTTT.

This chain joins TRBV29-1 and TRBJ2-5; D is uncertain. Germline V gene data show CDR1 as SQVTM and CDR2 as ANQGSEA. The CDR3 runs to 12 residues. Trimming shortened V by 2 bases and J by 1 base, and 5 bases separated the two germline ends. As DNA, the CDR3 is TGCAGCGTTGAACTGGGCCAAGAGACCCAGTACTTC. Translated, it gives CSVELGQETQYF.

The table lists this clonotype with many counts. The chain couples TRBV6-1 to TRBJ1-5, with unresolved D. The V gene's germline CDR1 is MNHNS and CDR2 SASEGT. This CDR3 comprises 14 residues. V gave up 7 bases and J gave up 0 bases, with 10 bases separating them. The CDR3 sequence is CASKETLSNQPQHF. CDR3 sequence (DNA): TGTGCCAGCAAGGAGACACTTAGCAATCAGCCCCAGCATTTT.

This clonotype was picked up one time. The V call is TRBV15, the J call TRBJ2-3; TRBD2 matches 8 bases. The CDR3 runs 18 residues. V lost 0 bases, J lost 3 bases, and 11 bases stayed unmatched. In germline, CDR1 is LNHNV, CDR2 YYDKDF (reference sequence). CDR3 loop: CATSRERRSGSLTDTQYF. The CDR3 DNA is TGTGCCACCAGCAGAGAGAGGAGGAGCGGGAGTTTAACAGATACGCAGTATTTT. The full variable domain, with the rest looked up from reference TRBV15 and TRBJ2-3, is DAMVIQNPRYQVTQFGKPVTLSCSQTLNHNVMYWYQQKSSQAPKLLFHYYDKDFNNEADTPDNFQSRRPNTSFCFLDIRSPGLGDTAMYLCATSRERRSGSLTDTQYFGPGTRLTVL.

This clonotype was seen at least ten times. This chain joins TRBV12-3 or TRBV12-4 and TRBJ2-1; the match to TRBD2 covers 10 bases. The CDR3 loop spans 15 amino acids. The V segment lost 5 bases and the J segment 5 bases; nucleotides outside the gene matches: 6. As DNA, the CDR3 is TGTGCCAGCAGTCAAGCGGGAGGGCCCGACAATGAGCAGTTCTTC. This sequence encodes CASSQAGGPDNEQFF.

The chain uses TRBV9 and TRBJ1-1, with unresolved D. This CDR3 has 14 amino acids. V gave up 0 bases and J gave up 6 bases, with 12 bases separating them. Germline V gene sequence: CDR1 SGDLS, CDR2 YYNGEE. The CDR3 loop is CASSVDPGRSEAFF. The CDR3 DNA reads as TGTGCCAGCAGCGTAGATCCAGGTCGCTCTGAAGCTTTCTTT.

This chain connects TRBV5-1 to TRBJ1-5; the D is unclear. Germline V gene sequence: CDR1 SGHRS, CDR2 YFSETQ. This CDR3 region has 11 residues. Trimming left V 1 base short and J 6 bases short, with 2 bases between. The CDR3 DNA reads TGCGCCAGCAGCTTGCGTCAGCCCCAGCATTTT. This translates into CASSLRQPQHF.

The chain uses TRBV5-1 and TRBJ1-2; D gene uncertain. The CDR3 spans 15 residues. The germline gives CDR1 SGHRS, CDR2 YFSETQ. Trimming removed 1 base at V and 4 bases at J, with 14 bases between. This chain's CDR3 is CASSLNAGRSYGYTF. The CDR3 DNA reads as TGCGCCAGCAGCTTGAATGCAGGACGGAGCTATGGCTACACCTTC.

This clonotype was observed many times. The chain uses TRBV29-1 and TRBJ2-3; D remains ambiguous. The V gene's germline CDR1 is SQVTM and CDR2 ANQGSEA. The CDR3 contains 14 residues. V was shortened by 4 bases and J by 3 bases, with 14 bases between the two germline ends. CDR3 residues: CSVVVWERTDTQYF. The CDR3 DNA is TGCAGCGTTGTGGTGTGGGAACGAACAGATACGCAGTATTTT.

This clonotype was observed many times. The gene calls are TRBV29-1 and TRBJ2-1; 10 bases fit TRBD2. The CDR3 loop spans 14 amino acids. CDR1 and CDR2 (germline): SQVTM, ANQGSEA. Here the CDR3 DNA reads TGCAGTTTCCGGCCGGGACTAGCGCACAATGAGCAGTTCTTC. Protein sequence: CSFRPGLAHNEQFF.

This clonotype was counted between two and nine times. This chain joins TRBV5-6 and TRBJ2-1; D is ambiguous. The CDR3 is 13 residues long. V lost 4 bases, J lost 10 bases, and 15 bases lay in between. Germline V CDR1 and CDR2: SGHDT, YYEEEE. The CDR3 is CASSVGMEGEQFF. The CDR3 bases are TGTGCCAGCAGCGTGGGTATGGAAGGGGAGCAGTTCTTC.